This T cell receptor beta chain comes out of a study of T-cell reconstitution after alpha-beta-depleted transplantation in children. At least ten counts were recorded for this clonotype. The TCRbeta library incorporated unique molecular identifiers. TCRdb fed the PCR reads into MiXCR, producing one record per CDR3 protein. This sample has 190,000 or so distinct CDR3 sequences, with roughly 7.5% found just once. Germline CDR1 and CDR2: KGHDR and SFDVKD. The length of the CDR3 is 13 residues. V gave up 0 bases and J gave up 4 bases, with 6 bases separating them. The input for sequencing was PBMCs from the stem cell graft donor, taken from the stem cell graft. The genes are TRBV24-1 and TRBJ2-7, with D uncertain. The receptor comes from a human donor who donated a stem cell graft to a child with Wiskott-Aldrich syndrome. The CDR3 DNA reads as TGTGCCACCAGTGATTTGCGTGGTTACGAGCAGTACTTC. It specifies CATSDLRGYEQYF.